A single sample gave rise to the 24 T cell receptor beta chains below, sequenced in a study of a mutant IDH1 vaccine in newly diagnosed glioma. Data came from immunoSEQ multiplex PCR; TCRdb stores just in-frame clones and leaves some out. The table has about 54,000 clones, approximately 87% seen once. Time point noted: week 35, safety follow-up. All doses held 300 ug of mutant IDH1 20-mer peptide, with topical imiquimod. Which antigens these TCRs recognize remains unknown. This specimen consisted of PBMCs, obtained from a glioma patient whose treatment included an IDH1 peptide vaccine. Source of these receptors: a man aged 40-50 years with glioma.

J is TRBJ2-2 and V is TRBV9; D is perhaps TRBD2 (5 bases). Germline lookup yields CDR1 SGDLS and CDR2 YYNGEE. CDR3 size: 16 residues. Between the trimmed V and J ends, which lost 0 bases and 2 bases, there was a span of 11 bases. CDR3 DNA: TGTGCCAGCAGCGTAGCTACCGGGAAAAACACCGGGGAGCTGTTTTTT. Amino acids: CASSVATGKNTGELFF.

The J gene is TRBJ1-1, the V gene TRBV15; D is possibly TRBD1 (5 bases). The CDR3 has 17 amino acids. The V end was cut by 1 base, the J end by 2 bases, with 17 bases between. The germline gives CDR1 LNHNV, CDR2 YYDKDF (reference sequence). In DNA, the CDR3 is TGTGCCACCAGCAGAGGATCCGAGGGGCGGAGAAACACTGAAGCTTTCTTT. Its protein is CATSRGSEGRRNTEAFF.

The chain carries TRBV6-5 and TRBJ2-5, with unresolved D. This CDR3 spans 11 amino acids. V was shortened by 6 bases and J by 5 bases, with 7 bases between the two germline ends. In germline, CDR1 is MNHEY, CDR2 SVGAGI. Written as DNA, the CDR3 is TGTGCCAGCAGGCTAGTCGAGACCCAGTACTTC. It codes for CASRLVETQYF.

In its sample, this clone was seen a few times. The V and J genes are TRBV7-9 and TRBJ1-2; unclear D gene. The V and J ends lost 4 bases and 6 bases respectively, with 18 bases between them. The CDR3 totals 15 residues. The germline V gene has CDR1 SEHNR and CDR2 FQNEAQ (reference sequence). The CDR3 here is CASSSLQDRTDGYTF. As DNA, the CDR3 is TGTGCCAGCAGCTCGTTACAAGATCGGACGGATGGCTACACCTTC.

The rearrangement uses TRBV6-5 and TRBJ2-3; 9 nucleotides align to TRBD1. The CDR3 extends over 14 amino acids. Per the germline V gene, CDR1 is MNHEY and CDR2 is SVGAGI. The J segment lost 6 bases and the V segment lost 8 bases, leaving 9 bases of the junction unmatched. The CDR3 reads CASRRDREGDTQYF. The CDR3 DNA follows: TGTGCCAGCCGCCGGGACAGGGAGGGGGATACGCAGTATTTT.

The rearrangement uses TRBV6-5 and TRBJ2-1; D possibly corresponds to TRBD2 (5 bases). Germline CDR1 MNHEY, CDR2 SVGAGI. V was cut by 0 bases and J by 10 bases, with 16 bases left in between. The CDR3 is 15 amino acids. This chain's CDR3 is CASSYSSYSRGEQFF. For the CDR3, the DNA is TGTGCCAGCAGTTACTCGAGTTACTCCCGGGGAGAGCAGTTCTTC.

About this clone: Germline and junction disagree at one end, which may indicate a read error. This chain connects TRBV7-7 to TRBJ2-1; 10 positions agree with TRBD2. The CDR3 is 16 residues long. Germline V gene sequence: CDR1 SSHAT, CDR2 FNYEAQ (reference sequence). CDR3 amino acids: CASSFRTSGGYNEQFF. Here the CDR3 DNA reads TGTGCTAGCAGCTTCCGGACTAGCGGAGGCTACAATGAGCAGTTCTTC.

This clone was recorded only once. The genes are TRBV18 and TRBJ2-3, with D maybe TRBD1 (6 bases). The ends were cut back, 2 bases at V and 0 bases at J, with 9 bases in the middle. Per germline, CDR1 KGHSH and CDR2 LQKENI. The CDR3 totals 15 residues. The CDR3 reads CASSPGTLSTDTQYF. In DNA, the CDR3 is TGTGCCAGCTCACCAGGGACACTTAGCACAGATACGCAGTATTTT.

The genes are TRBV19 and TRBJ1-2; D uncertain. This CDR3 comprises 16 residues. Germline CDR1 reads LNHDA; CDR2 reads SQIVND (reference sequence). Trimming removed 3 bases at V and 4 bases at J, with 18 bases between. The CDR3 coding sequence is TGTGCCAGTAGTATCGAACCCGGGCCACCCCTCTATGGCTACACCTTC. Its translation is CASSIEPGPPLYGYTF.

This clone appeared once. This chain connects TRBV15 to TRBJ2-7, with D perhaps TRBD1 (6 bases). The CDR3 has 14 amino acids. Deletions cut 5 bases from V and 0 bases from J, with 11 bases between. In germline, CDR1 is LNHNV, CDR2 YYDKDF (reference sequence). Here the CDR3 DNA reads TGTGCCACCAGCGACCGGGACACCTCCTACGAGCAGTACTTC. Its translation is CATSDRDTSYEQYF.

The chain combines TRBV10-3 with TRBJ2-5; TRBD1 matches at 7 bases. This CDR3 region has 16 residues. After removal of 5 bases from V and 1 base from J, the junction contained 10 bases not matched to a gene. Germline V gives CDR1 ENHRY, CDR2 SYGVKD. Here the CDR3 reads CAISLDRPNPQETQYF. CDR3 DNA sequence: TGTGCCATCAGTTTGGACAGGCCTAACCCCCAAGAGACCCAGTACTTC.

This clone was recorded only once. This chain links TRBV18 with TRBJ2-1; TRBD1 matches 7 bases. The CDR3 spans 13 residues. The V and J ends lost 10 bases and 4 bases, in that order; junction bases with no gene match: 7. Germline V gene sequence: CDR1 KGHSH, CDR2 LQKENI. CDR3 amino acids: CANRDRVYNEQFF. The CDR3 DNA reads as TGTGCCAACCGGGACAGAGTTTACAATGAGCAGTTCTTC.

V usage is TRBV7-9 and J usage is TRBJ2-1; D not certain. The CDR3 sequence is 15 residues long. V was cut by 2 bases and J by 4 bases, with 12 bases left in between. Per germline, CDR1 SEHNR and CDR2 FQNEAQ (reference sequence). The CDR3 nucleotides are TGTGCCAGCAGCTTAAGAGACCGCCAATACAATGAGCAGTTCTTC. It encodes CASSLRDRQYNEQFF.

This clone was seen once. The rearrangement uses TRBV27 and TRBJ2-7; 8 bases match TRBD1. Looked up from germline, CDR1 is MNHEY and CDR2 is SMNVEV (reference sequence). The CDR3 runs 15 residues. The V segment lost 3 bases and the J segment 3 bases; nucleotides outside the gene matches: 7. Written as DNA, the CDR3 is TGTGCCAGCAGTTTGACAGGGGTCCAAAGCTACGAGCAGTACTTC. The encoded protein is CASSLTGVQSYEQYF.

This chain joins TRBV18 and TRBJ2-3; 7 bases fit TRBD2. Per germline, CDR1 KGHSH and CDR2 LQKENI. This CDR3 has 14 amino acids. After removal of 4 bases from V and 5 bases from J, the junction contained 6 bases not matched to a gene. The CDR3 DNA sequence: TGTGCCAGCTCACTTAGCGGGTCGCGAGATACGCAGTATTTT. Amino acids: CASSLSGSRDTQYF.

This CDR3 is CASSLETGQGSEQYF. The CDR3 nucleotides read TGTGCCAGCAGCCTAGAGACAGGCCAGGGGTCCGAGCAGTACTTC. The rearrangement links TRBV4-2 to TRBJ2-7, with TRBD1 as a possible D gene (6 bases). Germline assignment: CDR1 LGHNA and CDR2 YNFKEQ. Deletions cut 4 bases from V and 6 bases from J, with 19 bases between. The CDR3 loop spans 15 amino acids.

The rearrangement links TRBV6-6 to TRBJ2-3, with no clear D. The CDR3 extends over 13 amino acids. Germline lookup yields CDR1 MNHNY and CDR2 SVGAGI (reference sequence). V lost 2 bases and J lost 1, with 4 bases in between. CDR3 in amino acids: CASSYRGTDTQYF. The CDR3 nucleotides read TGTGCCAGCAGTTACAGGGGCACAGATACGCAGTATTTT.

The V gene is TRBV5-4, the J gene TRBJ2-1, with no clear D. V lost 6 bases and J 13 bases, leaving 20 bases between the germline ends. This CDR3 spans 13 amino acids. Germline lookup yields CDR1 SGHNT and CDR2 YYREEE (reference sequence). The DNA for the CDR3 is TGTGCCAGCATGGTCCCAAATTTAAGTAACCAGTTCTTC. Encoded protein: CASMVPNLSNQFF.

J is TRBJ2-3 and V is TRBV20-1; perhaps D is TRBD1 or TRBD2 (5 bases each). V lost 3 bases and J 9 bases, leaving 10 bases between the germline ends. This CDR3 has 11 residues. Germline loops: CDR1 DFQATT, CDR2 SNEGSKA (reference sequence). The CDR3: CSASLGTTQYF. The CDR3 bases are TGCAGTGCTAGTCTGGGGACGACGCAGTATTTT.

This clone was detected only once. The chain joins TRBV7-3 to TRBJ2-1; D uncertain. The CDR3 sequence is 14 residues long. V lost 5 bases and J 9 bases, leaving 17 bases between the germline ends. Germline values: CDR1 SGHTA, CDR2 FQGTGA. Here the CDR3 DNA reads TGTGCCAGCAGCCCATATGGCCGAGTCATTGAGCAGTTCTTC. Translated, it gives CASSPYGRVIEQFF. The full variable domain, completed using reference TRBV7-3 and TRBJ2-1, is GAGVSQTPSNKVTEKGKYVELRCDPISGHTALYWYRQSLGQGPEFLIYFQGTGAADDSGLPNDRFFAVRPEGSVSTLKIQRTERGDSAVYLCASSPYGRVIEQFFGPGTRLTVL.

A single count supports this clone. V usage is TRBV5-1 and J usage is TRBJ2-6; D unclear. V gave up 4 bases and J gave up 2 bases, with 7 bases separating them. CDR1 SGHRS and CDR2 YFSETQ come from the germline V gene. The CDR3 is 14 amino acids. CDR3 nucleotides: TGCGCCAGCAGCGAAATGACTGGGGCCAACGTCCTGACTTTC. This encodes CASSEMTGANVLTF.

This chain connects TRBV5-1 to TRBJ1-2; 7 bases match TRBD1. Germline values: CDR1 SGHRS, CDR2 YFSETQ. V lost 4 bases to trimming and J lost 8 bases; unmatched junction nucleotides: 14. This CDR3 region has 15 residues. In nucleotides, the CDR3 is TGCGCCAGCAGCCTTACAGGGGAGGGATTCGGAGGCTACACCTTC. This sequence encodes CASSLTGEGFGGYTF.

This chain links TRBV27 with TRBJ2-7, with D possibly matching TRBD1 (5 bases). Trimming removed 3 bases from V and 2 bases from J, with 11 bases in between. The germline gives CDR1 MNHEY, CDR2 SMNVEV (reference sequence). The CDR3 sequence is 14 residues long. The CDR3 bases are TGTGCCAGCAGTTTCGATTCGACAGCCTACGAGCAGTACTTC. It specifies CASSFDSTAYEQYF.

The CDR3 coding sequence is TGTGCCAGCAGCTGGACTAGCGGGTACAATGAGCAGTTCTTC. Protein product: CASSWTSGYNEQFF. The chain employs TRBV5-4 and TRBJ2-1; 11 bases are a match to TRBD2. CDR1 and CDR2 from the germline V gene are SGHNT and YYREEE (reference sequence). The junction had 0 bases not matched to a gene; V was cut back by 3 bases and J by 4 bases. CDR3 length equals 14 residues.